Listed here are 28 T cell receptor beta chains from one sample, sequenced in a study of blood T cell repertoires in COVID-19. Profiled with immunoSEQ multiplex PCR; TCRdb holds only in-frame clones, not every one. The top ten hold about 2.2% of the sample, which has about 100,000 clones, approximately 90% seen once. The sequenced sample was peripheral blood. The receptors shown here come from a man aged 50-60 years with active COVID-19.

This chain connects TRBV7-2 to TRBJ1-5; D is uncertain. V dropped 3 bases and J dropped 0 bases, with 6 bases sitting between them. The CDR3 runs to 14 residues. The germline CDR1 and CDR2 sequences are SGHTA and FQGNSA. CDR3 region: CASSLSYSNQPQHF. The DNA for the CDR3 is TGTGCCAGCAGCTTGAGCTATAGCAATCAGCCCCAGCATTTT.

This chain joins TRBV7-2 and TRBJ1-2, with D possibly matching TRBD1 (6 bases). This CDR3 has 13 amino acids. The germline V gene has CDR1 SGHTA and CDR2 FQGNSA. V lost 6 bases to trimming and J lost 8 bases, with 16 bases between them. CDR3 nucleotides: TGTGCCAGCAGGTTCGCGGGGGCGCAAGGCTACACCTTC. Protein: CASRFAGAQGYTF.

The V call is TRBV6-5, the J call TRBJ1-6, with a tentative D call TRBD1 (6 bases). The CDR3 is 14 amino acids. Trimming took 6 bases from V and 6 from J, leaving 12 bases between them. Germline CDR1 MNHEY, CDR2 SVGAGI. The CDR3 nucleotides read TGTGCCAGCAGAGAGACACAGGGTAATTCACCCCTCCACTTT. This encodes CASRETQGNSPLHF.

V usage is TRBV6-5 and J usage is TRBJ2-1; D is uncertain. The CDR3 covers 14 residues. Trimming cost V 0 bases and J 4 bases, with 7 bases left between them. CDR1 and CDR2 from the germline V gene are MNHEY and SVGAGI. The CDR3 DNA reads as TGTGCCAGCAGTTACTCGAGAGTGTACAATGAGCAGTTCTTC. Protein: CASSYSRVYNEQFF.

The CDR3 bases are TGTGCCAGCTCACCACTCCCGCCGGTTAGCGGGTTGCTTGGCACAGATACGCAGTATTTT. Translating it yields CASSPLPPVSGLLGTDTQYF. This chain uses TRBV18 with TRBJ2-3; TRBD2 agrees at 7 bases. The junction had 17 bases not matched to a gene; V was cut back by 1 base and J by 1 base. The CDR3 runs 20 residues. The germline V gene has CDR1 KGHSH and CDR2 LQKENI.

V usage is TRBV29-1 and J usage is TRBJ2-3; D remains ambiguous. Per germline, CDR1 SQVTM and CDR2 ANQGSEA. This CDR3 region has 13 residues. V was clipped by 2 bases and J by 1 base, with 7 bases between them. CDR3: CSVEYLGTDTQYF. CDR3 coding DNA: TGCAGCGTTGAATATCTTGGCACAGATACGCAGTATTTT.

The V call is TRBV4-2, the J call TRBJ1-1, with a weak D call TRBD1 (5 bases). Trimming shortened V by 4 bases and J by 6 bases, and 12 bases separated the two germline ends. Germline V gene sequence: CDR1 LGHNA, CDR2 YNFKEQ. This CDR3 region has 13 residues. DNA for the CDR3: TGTGCCAGCAGCCTCTCAGGGTCCCCTGAAGCTTTCTTT. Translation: CASSLSGSPEAFF.

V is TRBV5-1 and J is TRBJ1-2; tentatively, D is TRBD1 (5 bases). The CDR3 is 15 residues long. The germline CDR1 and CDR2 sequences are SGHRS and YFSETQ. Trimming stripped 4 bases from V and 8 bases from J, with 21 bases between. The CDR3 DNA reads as TGCGCCAGCAGCCCCGACAAAGGGGAATTACGGGGCTACACCTTC. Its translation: CASSPDKGELRGYTF. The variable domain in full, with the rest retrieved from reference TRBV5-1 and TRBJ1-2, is KAGVTQTPRYLIKTRGQQVTLSCSPISGHRSVSWYQQTPGQGLQFLFEYFSETQRNKGNFPGRFSGRQFSNSRSEMNVSTLELGDSALYLCASSPDKGELRGYTFGSGTRLTVV.

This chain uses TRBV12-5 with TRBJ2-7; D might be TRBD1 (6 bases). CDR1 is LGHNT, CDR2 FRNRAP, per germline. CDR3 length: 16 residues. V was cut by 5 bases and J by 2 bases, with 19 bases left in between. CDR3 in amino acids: CASGALASGHPYEQYF. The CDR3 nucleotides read TGTGCTAGTGGTGCCTTGGCTTCGGGACACCCCTACGAGCAGTACTTC.

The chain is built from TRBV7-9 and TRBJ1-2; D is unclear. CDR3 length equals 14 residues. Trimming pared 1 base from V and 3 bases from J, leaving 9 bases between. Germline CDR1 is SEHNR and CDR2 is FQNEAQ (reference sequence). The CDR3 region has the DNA TGTGCCAGCAGCTTAGATTATGACTACTATGGCTACACCTTC. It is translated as CASSLDYDYYGYTF.

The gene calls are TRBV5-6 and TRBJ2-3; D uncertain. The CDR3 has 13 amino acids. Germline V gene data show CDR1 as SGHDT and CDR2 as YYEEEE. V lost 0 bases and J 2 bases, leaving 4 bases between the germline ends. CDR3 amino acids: CASSLGPTDTQYF. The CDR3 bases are TGTGCCAGCAGCTTGGGGCCCACAGATACGCAGTATTTT. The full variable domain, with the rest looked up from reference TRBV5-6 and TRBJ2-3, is DAGVTQSPTHLIKTRGQQVTLRCSPKSGHDTVSWYQQALGQGPQFIFQYYEEEERQRGNFPDRFSGHQFPNYSSELNVNALLLGDSALYLCASSLGPTDTQYFGPGTRLTVL.

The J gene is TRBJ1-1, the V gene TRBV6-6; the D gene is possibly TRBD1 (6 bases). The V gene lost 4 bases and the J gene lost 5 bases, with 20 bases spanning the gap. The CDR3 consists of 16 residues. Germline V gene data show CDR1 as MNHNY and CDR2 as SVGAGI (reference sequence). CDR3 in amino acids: CASSFTRGGLRTEAFF. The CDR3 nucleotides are TGTGCCAGCAGTTTTACCCGCGGGGGGCTGAGGACTGAAGCTTTCTTT.

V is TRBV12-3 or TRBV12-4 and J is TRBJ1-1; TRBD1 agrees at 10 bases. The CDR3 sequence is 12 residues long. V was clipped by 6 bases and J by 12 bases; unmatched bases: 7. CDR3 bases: TGTGCCAGCAGCCTGGGACAGGGGAGGCCTTTCTTT. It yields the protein CASSLGQGRPFF.

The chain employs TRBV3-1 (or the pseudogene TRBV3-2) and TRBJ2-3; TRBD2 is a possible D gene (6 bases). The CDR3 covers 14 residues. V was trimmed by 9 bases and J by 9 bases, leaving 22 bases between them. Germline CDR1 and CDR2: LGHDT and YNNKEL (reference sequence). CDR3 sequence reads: CASTGGAPPRTQYF. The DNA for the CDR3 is TGTGCCAGTACCGGCGGGGCCCCCCCGAGGACGCAGTATTTT.

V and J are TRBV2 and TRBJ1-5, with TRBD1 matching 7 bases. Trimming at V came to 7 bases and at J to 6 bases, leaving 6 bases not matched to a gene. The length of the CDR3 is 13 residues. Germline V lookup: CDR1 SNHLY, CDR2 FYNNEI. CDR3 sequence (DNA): TGTGCCAGCACCCTGGGACAGCGTCAGCCCCAGCATTTT. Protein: CASTLGQRQPQHF. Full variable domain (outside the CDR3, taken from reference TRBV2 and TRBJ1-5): EPEVTQTPSHQVTQMGQEVILRCVPISNHLYFYWYRQILGQKVEFLVSFYNNEISEKSEIFDDQFSVERPDGSNFTLKIRSTKLEDSAMYFCASTLGQRQPQHFGDGTRLSIL.

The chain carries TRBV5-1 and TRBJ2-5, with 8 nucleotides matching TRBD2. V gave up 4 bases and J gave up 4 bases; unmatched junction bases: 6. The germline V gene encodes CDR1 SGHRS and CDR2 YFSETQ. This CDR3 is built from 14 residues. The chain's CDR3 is CASSPGGPIETQYF. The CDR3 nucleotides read TGCGCCAGCAGCCCGGGGGGGCCGATAGAGACCCAGTACTTC.

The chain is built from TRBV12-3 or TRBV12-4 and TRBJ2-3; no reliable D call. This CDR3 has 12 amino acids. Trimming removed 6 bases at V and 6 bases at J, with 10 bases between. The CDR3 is CASSSLLDTQYF. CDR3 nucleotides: TGTGCCAGCAGCTCCTTGTTGGATACGCAGTATTTT.

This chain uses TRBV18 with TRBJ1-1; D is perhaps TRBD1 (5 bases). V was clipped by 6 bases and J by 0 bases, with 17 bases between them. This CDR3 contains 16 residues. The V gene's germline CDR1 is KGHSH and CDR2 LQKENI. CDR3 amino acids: CASSMGGSSVNTEAFF. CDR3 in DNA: TGTGCCAGCTCTATGGGGGGAAGTTCTGTGAACACTGAAGCTTTCTTT.

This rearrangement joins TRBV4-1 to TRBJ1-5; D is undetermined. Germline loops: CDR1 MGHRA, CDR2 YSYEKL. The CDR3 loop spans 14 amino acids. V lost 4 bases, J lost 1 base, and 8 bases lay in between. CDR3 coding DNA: TGCGCCAGCAGCCTTTCGGGGAGCAATCAGCCCCAGCATTTT. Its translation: CASSLSGSNQPQHF.

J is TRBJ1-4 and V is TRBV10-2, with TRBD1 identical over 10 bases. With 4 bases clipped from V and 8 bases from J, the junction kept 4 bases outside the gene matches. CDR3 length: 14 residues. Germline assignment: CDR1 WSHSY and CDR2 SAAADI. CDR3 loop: CASSGTGGTEKLFF. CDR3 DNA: TGCGCCAGCAGTGGGACAGGGGGAACAGAAAAACTGTTTTTT.

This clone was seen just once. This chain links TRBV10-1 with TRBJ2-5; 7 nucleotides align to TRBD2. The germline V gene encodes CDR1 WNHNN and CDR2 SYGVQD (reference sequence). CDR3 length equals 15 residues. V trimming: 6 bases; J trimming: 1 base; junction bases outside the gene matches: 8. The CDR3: CASSSGLAAQETQYF. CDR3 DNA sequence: TGCGCCAGCAGCTCGGGTCTAGCGGCCCAAGAGACCCAGTACTTC.

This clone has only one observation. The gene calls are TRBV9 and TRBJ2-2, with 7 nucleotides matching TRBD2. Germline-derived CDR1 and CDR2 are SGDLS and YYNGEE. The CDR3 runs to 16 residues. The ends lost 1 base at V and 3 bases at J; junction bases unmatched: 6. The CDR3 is CASSVTTSVDTGELFF. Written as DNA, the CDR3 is TGTGCCAGCAGCGTAACCACTAGCGTCGACACCGGGGAGCTGTTTTTT.

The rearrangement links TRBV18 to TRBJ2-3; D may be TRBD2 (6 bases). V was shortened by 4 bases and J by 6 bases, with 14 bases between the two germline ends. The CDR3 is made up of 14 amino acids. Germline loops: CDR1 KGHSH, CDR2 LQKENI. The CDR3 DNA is TGTGCCAGCTCACAGGGGACTGTAACCGATACGCAGTATTTT. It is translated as CASSQGTVTDTQYF.

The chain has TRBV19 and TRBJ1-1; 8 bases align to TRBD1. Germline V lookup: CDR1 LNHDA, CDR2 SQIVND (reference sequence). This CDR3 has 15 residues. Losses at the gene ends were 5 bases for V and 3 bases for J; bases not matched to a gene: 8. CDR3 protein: CASSDYRGKDTEAFF. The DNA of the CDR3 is TGTGCCAGTAGTGATTACAGGGGGAAAGACACTGAAGCTTTCTTT.

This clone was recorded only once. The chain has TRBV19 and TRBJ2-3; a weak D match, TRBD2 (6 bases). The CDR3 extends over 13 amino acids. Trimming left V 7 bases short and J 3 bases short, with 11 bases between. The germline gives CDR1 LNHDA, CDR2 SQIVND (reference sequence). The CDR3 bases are TGTGCCAGTAACATGGGACTGACAGATACGCAGTATTTT. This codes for CASNMGLTDTQYF.

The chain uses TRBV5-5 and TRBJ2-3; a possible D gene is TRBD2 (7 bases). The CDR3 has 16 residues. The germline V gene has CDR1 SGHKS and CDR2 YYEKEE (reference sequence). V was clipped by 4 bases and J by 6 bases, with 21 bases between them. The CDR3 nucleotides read TGTGCCAGCAGCACCCGGGGAGGGGGGCATGTGGATACGCAGTATTTT. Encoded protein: CASSTRGGGHVDTQYF.

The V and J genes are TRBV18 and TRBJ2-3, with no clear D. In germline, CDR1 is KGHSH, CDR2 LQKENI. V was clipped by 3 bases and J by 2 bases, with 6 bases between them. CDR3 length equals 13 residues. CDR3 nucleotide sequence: TGTGCCAGCTCACCCCGGGTCACAGATACGCAGTATTTT. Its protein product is CASSPRVTDTQYF.

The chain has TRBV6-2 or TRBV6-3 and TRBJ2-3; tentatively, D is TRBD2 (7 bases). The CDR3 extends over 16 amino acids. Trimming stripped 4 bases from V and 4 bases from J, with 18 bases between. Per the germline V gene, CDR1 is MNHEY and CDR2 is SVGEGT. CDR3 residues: CASSSRAGGAPDTQYF. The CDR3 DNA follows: TGTGCCAGCAGTTCCCGCGCTGGGGGGGCCCCAGATACGCAGTATTTT.